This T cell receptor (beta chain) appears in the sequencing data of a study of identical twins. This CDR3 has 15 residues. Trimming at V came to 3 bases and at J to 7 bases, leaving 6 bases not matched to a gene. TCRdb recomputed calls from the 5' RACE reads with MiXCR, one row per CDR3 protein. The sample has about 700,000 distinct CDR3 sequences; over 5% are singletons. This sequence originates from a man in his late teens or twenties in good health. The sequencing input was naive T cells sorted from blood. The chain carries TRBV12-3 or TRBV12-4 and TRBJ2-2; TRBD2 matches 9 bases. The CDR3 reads CASSFASGTVGELFF. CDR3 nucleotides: TGTGCCAGCAGTTTCGCTAGCGGGACTGTCGGGGAGCTGTTTTTT.